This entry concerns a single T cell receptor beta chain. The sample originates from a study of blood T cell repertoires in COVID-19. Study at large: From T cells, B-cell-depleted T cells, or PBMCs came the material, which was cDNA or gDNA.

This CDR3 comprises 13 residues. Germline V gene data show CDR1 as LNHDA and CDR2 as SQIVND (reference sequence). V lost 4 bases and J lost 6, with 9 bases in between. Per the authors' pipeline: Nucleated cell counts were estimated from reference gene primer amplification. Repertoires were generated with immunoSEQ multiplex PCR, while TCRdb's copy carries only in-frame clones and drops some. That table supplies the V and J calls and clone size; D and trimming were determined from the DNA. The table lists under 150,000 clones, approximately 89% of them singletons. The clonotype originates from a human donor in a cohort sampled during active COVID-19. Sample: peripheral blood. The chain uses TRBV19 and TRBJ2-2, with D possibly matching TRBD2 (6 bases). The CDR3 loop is CASSTGGAGELFF. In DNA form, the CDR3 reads TGTGCCAGTAGTACCGGGGGAGCCGGGGAGCTGTTTTTT.